This T cell receptor beta chain was documented in a study of CD8+CD57+ T cells in acquired aplastic anemia. Study outcomes and limitations: Patients and controls shared twenty-nine CD8+ CDR3 sequences, highly expressed in patients.

Note on this clonotype: The target antigen is unknown.

Profiling of TCR beta VDJ combinations and CDR3 sequences used genomic DNA as template. TCRdb reprocessed the reads with MiXCR, giving one entry per CDR3 protein. The sample holds 65,000 to 85,000 distinct CDR3 sequences, 45% to 55% seen once. V lost 1 base and J 6 bases, leaving 9 bases between the germline ends. The CDR3 is 13 amino acids. Per germline, CDR1 SGHDN and CDR2 FVKESK. The chain recombines TRBV14 with TRBJ1-1; a possible D gene is TRBD1 (5 bases). The source of this sequence is a human donor in good health, serving as a control. The sequencing sample was made of sorted CD4+, CD8+, or CD8+CD57+ T cells (not recorded which) from PBMCs. The CDR3 protein is CASSQGWGAEAFF. CDR3 nucleotide sequence: TGTGCCAGCAGCCAAGGTTGGGGGGCTGAAGCTTTCTTT.